The 21 T cell receptor beta chains given below trace back to one sample, sequenced in a study of T cell repertoires in cytomegalovirus infection (dated by TCRdb to between 2018 and 2021). Sequenced using an Illumina HiSeq 1500. Clones were called with MiXCR by TCRdb after fastp trimmed the public reads at Q25, and only in-frame beta chains were retained. Each entry is one CDR3 protein sequence, shown with its most common DNA and genes. In all, the sample holds 160,000 or so distinct CDR3 sequences, and roughly 15% of those were seen once. Clones ranked in the top ten supply around 20% of the sample. Sequenced sample: CD8+ T cells from PBMCs. The source of these receptors is a human donor in good health (CMV status not recorded). Some clones in this sample may be carry-over from other donors' samples.

This clonotype was detected a few times. The V call is TRBV6-2 or TRBV6-3, the J call TRBJ2-1; 13 bases line up with TRBD2. The V gene's germline CDR1 is MNHEY and CDR2 SVGEGT. This CDR3 has 18 amino acids. J was trimmed by 0 bases and V by 5 bases; bases with no gene match: 7. The CDR3 reads CASSLTSGGRSSYNEQFF. DNA of the CDR3: TGTGCCAGCAGTCTGACTAGCGGGGGGCGGAGCTCCTACAATGAGCAGTTCTTC.

There are a few counts of this clonotype. V is TRBV27 and J is TRBJ2-7; D might be TRBD1 (5 bases). The V and J ends lost 6 bases and 1 base respectively, with 16 bases between them. Looked up from germline, CDR1 is MNHEY and CDR2 is SMNVEV (reference sequence). This CDR3 spans 15 amino acids. The CDR3 loop is CASRLNRQSSYEQYF. In DNA, the CDR3 is TGTGCCAGCAGATTAAACCGACAGTCGTCCTACGAGCAGTACTTC.

Many counts were recorded for this clonotype. CDR3 nucleotides: TGTGCCAGCAGTGACGGTCGGACTAGCACAGATACGCAGTATTTT. It translates to CASSDGRTSTDTQYF. The rearrangement links TRBV2 to TRBJ2-3; the D gene is possibly TRBD2 (5 bases). The CDR3 is 15 amino acids. V dropped 3 bases and J dropped 0 bases, with 10 bases sitting between them. Germline V gene data show CDR1 as SNHLY and CDR2 as FYNNEI.

The rearrangement uses TRBV27 and TRBJ2-7; TRBD2 agrees at 11 bases. Germline V gene sequence: CDR1 MNHEY, CDR2 SMNVEV (reference sequence). This CDR3 spans 14 amino acids. The V gene end was trimmed by 8 bases and the J gene end by 0 bases; junction bases not matched to a gene: 3. CDR3 sequence (DNA): TGTGCCAGCGGGACTAGCGGCAGCTCCTACGAGCAGTACTTC. This gives the protein CASGTSGSSYEQYF.

Relative to its sample, this clonotype is medium-sized (0.01 to 0.1%). The rearrangement uses TRBV7-2 and TRBJ2-7; possible D gene TRBD2, 5 bases. This CDR3 region has 14 residues. Looked up from germline, CDR1 is SGHTA and CDR2 is FQGNSA. The V and J ends lost 5 bases and 2 bases respectively, with 13 bases between them. The CDR3 region is CASSHTDYTYEQYF. The DNA for the CDR3 is TGTGCCAGCAGCCACACCGACTACACCTACGAGCAGTACTTC.

This chain uses TRBV4-2 with TRBJ2-7, with D perhaps matching TRBD1 (6 bases). Germline CDR1 is LGHNA and CDR2 is YNFKEQ. With 4 bases removed from V and 6 bases from J, the gap between germline ends came to 10 bases. The CDR3 is 12 residues long. The CDR3 bases are TGTGCCAGCAGCCCCACAGGGCGCGAGCAGTACTTC. It yields the protein CASSPTGREQYF.

This clonotype turned up a few times. This CDR3 is CASSPEGAGTANYEQYF. The CDR3 region has the DNA TGTGCCAGCAGCCCAGAGGGGGCCGGGACAGCTAATTACGAGCAGTACTTC. The rearrangement uses TRBV7-9 and TRBJ2-7, with 7 bases lining up with TRBD1. Germline-derived CDR1 and CDR2 are SEHNR and FQNEAQ (reference sequence). V gave up 5 bases and J gave up 4 bases; unmatched junction bases: 17. This CDR3 comprises 17 residues.

V and J are TRBV7-2 and TRBJ1-3; D not certain. This CDR3 has 12 residues. V lost 10 bases and J 3 bases, leaving 10 bases between the germline ends. Germline loops: CDR1 SGHTA, CDR2 FQGNSA. The CDR3 DNA reads TGTGCCACCCGCGGGTTTGGAAACACCATATATTTT. Protein product: CATRGFGNTIYF.

The genes are TRBV14 and TRBJ2-1; D is uncertain. Trimming removed 0 bases from V and 2 bases from J, with 11 bases in between. This CDR3 contains 16 residues. Germline assignment: CDR1 SGHDN and CDR2 FVKESK. CDR3 sequence: CASSQDPDRPYNEQFF. CDR3 sequence (DNA): TGTGCCAGCAGCCAAGATCCAGACCGCCCCTACAATGAGCAGTTCTTC.

This clonotype came up many times. The chain couples TRBV7-8 to TRBJ1-6, with D possibly TRBD1 on 5 matching bases. Germline lookup yields CDR1 SGHVS and CDR2 FQNEAQ. The ends were cut back, 4 bases at V and 6 bases at J, with 19 bases in the middle. CDR3 length equals 17 residues. CDR3 sequence reads: CASSSAVGTSPNSPLHF. The CDR3 bases are TGTGCCAGCAGCTCCGCGGTAGGGACCAGTCCTAATTCACCCCTCCACTTT.

This clonotype was seen a few times. This chain's CDR3 is CARLDSSYGYTF. The DNA for the CDR3 is TGTGCCAGACTGGACAGTTCCTATGGCTACACCTTC. The chain has TRBV2 and TRBJ1-2; TRBD1 might be the D (6 bases). CDR3 length equals 12 residues. Between the trimmed V and J ends, which lost 9 bases and 4 bases, there was a span of 12 bases. From germline, CDR1 is SNHLY and CDR2 FYNNEI.

This clonotype was seen many times. The CDR3 is CASSHNTPVGQGDPYEQYF. CDR3 nucleotides: TGTGCCAGCAGCCATAATACCCCCGTAGGGCAGGGCGATCCCTACGAGCAGTACTTC. The chain has TRBV7-8 and TRBJ2-7, with a tentative D call TRBD1 (5 bases). V dropped 5 bases and J dropped 2 bases, with 28 bases sitting between them. Germline lookup yields CDR1 SGHVS and CDR2 FQNEAQ. This CDR3 is built from 19 residues.

This chain joins TRBV20-1 and TRBJ2-1; perhaps D is TRBD1 or TRBD2 (6 bases each). CDR3 length: 13 residues. Germline V gene sequence: CDR1 DFQATT, CDR2 SNEGSKA (reference sequence). The ends were cut back, 6 bases at V and 7 bases at J, with 16 bases in the middle. CDR3 protein: CSAKGGFLNEQFF. For the CDR3, the DNA is TGCAGTGCCAAAGGGGGGTTTTTGAATGAGCAGTTCTTC.

The CDR3 DNA sequence: TGTGCCAGCGGGGGGCGGATTACTGAAGCTTTCTTT. It yields the protein CASGGRITEAFF. This chain joins TRBV7-9 and TRBJ1-1; a weak D match, TRBD1 (6 bases). Germline V gene data show CDR1 as SEHNR and CDR2 as FQNEAQ (reference sequence). There are 12 residues in the CDR3. Trimming left V 8 bases short and J 5 bases short, with 12 bases between. The full variable domain, rest sourced from reference TRBV7-9 and TRBJ1-1, is DTGVSQNPRHKITKRGQNVTFRCDPISEHNRLYWYRQTLGQGPEFLTYFQNEAQLEKSRLLSDRFSAERPKGSFSTLEIQRTEQGDSAMYLCASGGRITEAFFGQGTRLTVV.

This clonotype was seen a few times. The chain carries TRBV7-2 and TRBJ1-6; 9 nucleotides align to TRBD1. The trim removed 5 bases at V and 10 bases at J, leaving 9 bases unmatched. The CDR3 consists of 15 residues. Germline V lookup: CDR1 SGHTA, CDR2 FQGNSA. The DNA of the CDR3 is TGTGCCAGCAGCGCGGGACAGGGTTTAAACTCACCCCTCCACTTT. Translating gives CASSAGQGLNSPLHF.

The DNA for the CDR3 is TGTGCCAGCAGTGAATCGGGACCTATTCCCTATGGCTACACCTTC. This gives the protein CASSESGPIPYGYTF. This chain links TRBV25-1 with TRBJ1-2, with D possibly being TRBD1 (5 bases). Germline CDR1 MGHDK, CDR2 SYGVNS. The CDR3 length is 15 residues. Trimming took off 1 base at V and 4 bases at J, with 13 bases between the two ends.

This chain connects TRBV29-1 to TRBJ1-1; D ambiguous. The CDR3 contains 11 residues. Trimming pared 3 bases from V and 2 bases from J, leaving 4 bases between. The germline V gene encodes CDR1 SQVTM and CDR2 ANQGSEA. This CDR3 is CSVDGNTEAFF. CDR3 DNA sequence: TGCAGCGTTGACGGCAACACTGAAGCTTTCTTT.

V and J are TRBV29-1 and TRBJ1-2, with 8 bases that match TRBD1. The J segment lost 3 bases and the V segment lost 3 bases, leaving 3 bases of the junction unmatched. Germline CDR1 and CDR2: SQVTM and ANQGSEA. The CDR3 has 13 amino acids. The DNA for the CDR3 is TGCAGCGTTGAGGACAGGGCGGACTATGGCTACACCTTC. Protein: CSVEDRADYGYTF. Supplemented by reference TRBV29-1 and TRBJ1-2, the full variable domain reads SAVISQKPSRDICQRGTSLTIQCQVDSQVTMMFWYRQQPGQSLTLIATANQGSEATYESGFVIDKFPISRPNLTFSTLTVSNMSPEDSSIYLCSVEDRADYGYTFGSGTRLTVV.

This clonotype was counted ten times or more. The chain recombines TRBV7-6 with TRBJ2-1; D unresolved. V was trimmed by 1 base and J by 1 base, leaving 8 bases between them. Germline V lookup: CDR1 SGHVS, CDR2 FNYEAQ. CDR3 length: 15 amino acids. The CDR3, as DNA: TGTGCCAGCAGCTTAGTAGCCTCTTCCTACAATGAGCAGTTCTTC. The encoded protein is CASSLVASSYNEQFF.

This chain connects TRBV7-6 to TRBJ2-1; D unresolved. The CDR3 has 13 amino acids. Germline-derived CDR1 and CDR2 are SGHVS and FNYEAQ. V lost 5 bases and J 3 bases, leaving 8 bases between the germline ends. Written as DNA, the CDR3 is TGTGCCAGCAGCGGAAAAAACTACAATGAGCAGTTCTTC. It translates to CASSGKNYNEQFF. The whole variable domain, filled in from reference TRBV7-6 and TRBJ2-1, reads GAGVSQSPRYKVTKRGQDVALRCDPISGHVSLYWYRQALGQGPEFLTYFNYEAQQDKSGLPNDRFSAERPEGSISTLTIQRTEQRDSAMYRCASSGKNYNEQFFGPGTRLTVL.

In this sample, this clonotype turned up many times. V is TRBV7-8 and J is TRBJ2-1; 7 bases fit TRBD2. The V gene end was trimmed by 1 base and the J gene end by 3 bases; junction bases not matched to a gene: 6. The CDR3 is 16 amino acids. Per germline, CDR1 SGHVS and CDR2 FQNEAQ. The CDR3 protein is CASSLVIAGLYNEQFF. The CDR3 DNA reads TGTGCCAGCAGCTTAGTAATAGCGGGTCTCTACAATGAGCAGTTCTTC.